The 28 T cell receptor beta chains below come from one sample, sequenced in a study of HIV-infected children after antiretroviral therapy interruption. The treatment was: PENTA 11 planned treatment interruption arm or continuous ART arm. The TCR library was built from RNA with a 3' RACE protocol and unique molecular identifiers. TCRdb used MiXCR to reprocess the 3' RACE reads, holding one entry per CDR3 protein. The sample has fewer than 50,000 distinct CDR3 sequences, around 4.1% seen once. Sequencing used CD45RA+ CD4+ T cells from PBMCs, pooled from several time points, obtained from a donor given antiretroviral therapy, either interrupted or continuous. Subset denoted: naive CD4+ CD45RA+ CD45RO- T cells. The source of these receptors is a pool of human donors with HIV.

This clonotype was detected many times. The chain joins TRBV6-5 to TRBJ2-7; 10 nucleotides align to TRBD1. The germline CDR1 and CDR2 sequences are MNHEY and SVGAGI. The CDR3 runs to 14 residues. V was pared by 6 bases and J by 3 bases, with 5 bases of the junction left unmatched. The CDR3 nucleotides are TGTGCCAGCAGATGGGACAGGGGAGTCTACGAGCAGTACTTC. It translates to CASRWDRGVYEQYF.

This clonotype was seen repeatedly, ten times or more. The chain joins TRBV5-1 to TRBJ2-3; 7 positions match TRBD2. The CDR3 totals 16 residues. Trimming at V came to 0 bases and at J to 3 bases, leaving 7 bases not matched to a gene. CDR1 is SGHRS and CDR2 is YFSETQ in the germline V gene. The CDR3 is CASSLAAGVGTDTQYF. The CDR3 region has the DNA TGCGCCAGCAGCTTGGCCGCGGGAGTGGGGACAGATACGCAGTATTTT.

This clonotype was counted many times. The CDR3: CASSQTGGPLDTQYF. In DNA, the CDR3 is TGCGCCAGCAGCCAAACAGGGGGACCCTTAGATACGCAGTATTTT. The chain is built from TRBV4-1 and TRBJ2-3, with TRBD1 matching over 8 bases. CDR3 length: 15 residues. Germline V gene lookup returns CDR1 MGHRA and CDR2 YSYEKL. V shed 2 bases and J 5 bases; nucleotides not matched to a gene: 6.

This clonotype appeared many times. The chain combines TRBV19 with TRBJ2-2; D perhaps matches TRBD1 (6 bases). The CDR3 is 13 amino acids. V lost 7 bases, J lost 1 base, and 7 bases lay in between. Germline loops: CDR1 LNHDA, CDR2 SQIVND (reference sequence). CDR3 sequence reads: CASTDRNTGELFF. Here the CDR3 DNA reads TGTGCCAGTACGGACAGGAACACCGGGGAGCTGTTTTTT.

In its sample, this clonotype was seen many times. The chain couples TRBV19 to TRBJ2-2, with D possibly being TRBD1 (6 bases). This CDR3 region has 16 residues. V lost 4 bases to trimming and J lost 6 bases, with 18 bases between them. The germline CDR1 and CDR2 sequences are LNHDA and SQIVND (reference sequence). CDR3 residues: CASSTRGPSNSGELFF. CDR3 sequence (DNA): TGTGCCAGTAGTACCAGGGGTCCGAGTAATTCCGGGGAGCTGTTTTTT.

This clonotype showed up just a few times. This chain connects TRBV5-6 to TRBJ2-1; possibly TRBD1 for D (6 bases). This CDR3 region has 13 residues. Looked up from germline, CDR1 is SGHDT and CDR2 is YYEEEE. Trimming left V 3 bases short and J 6 bases short, with 10 bases between. The CDR3 region has the DNA TGTGCCAGCAGCTCCTTACAGGGCAATGAGCAGTTCTTC. It encodes CASSSLQGNEQFF. Using reference TRBV5-6 and TRBJ2-1 for the parts outside the CDR3, the full variable domain is DAGVTQSPTHLIKTRGQQVTLRCSPKSGHDTVSWYQQALGQGPQFIFQYYEEEERQRGNFPDRFSGHQFPNYSSELNVNALLLGDSALYLCASSSLQGNEQFFGPGTRLTVL.

This clonotype has a count of ten or more. This sequence joins TRBV5-4 and TRBJ1-1; D may be TRBD1 (6 bases). The CDR3 totals 15 residues. The germline V and J ends were trimmed by 5 bases and 1 base, with 15 bases remaining between them. Germline CDR1 reads SGHNT; CDR2 reads YYREEE (reference sequence). The CDR3 region has the DNA TGTGCCAGCAGTCAAACTCAGGGGTCGAACACTGAAGCTTTCTTT. It is translated as CASSQTQGSNTEAFF.

There are many counts of this clonotype. V usage is TRBV2 and J usage is TRBJ2-3, with 11 bases fitting TRBD2. V shed 9 bases, J shed 5 bases, and the junction held 7 bases outside the gene matches. Germline CDR1 reads SNHLY; CDR2 reads FYNNEI. The CDR3 has 14 amino acids. The CDR3 sequence: CASALSGGVDTQYF. In DNA, the CDR3 is TGTGCCAGTGCCCTTAGCGGGGGGGTAGATACGCAGTATTTT.

The V and J genes are TRBV18 and TRBJ1-6; the D is unclear. V lost 3 bases, J lost 4 bases, and 10 bases lay in between. The CDR3 runs 15 residues. Germline CDR1 KGHSH, CDR2 LQKENI. The CDR3 DNA is TGTGCCAGCTCACCTGTACAGATTTATAATTCACCCCTCCACTTT. This codes for CASSPVQIYNSPLHF.

This clonotype was seen more than once but under ten times. A read error may produce the germline difference seen at one junction end. V and J are TRBV3-1 and TRBJ2-1; 9 bases line up with TRBD2. The CDR3 runs to 15 residues. Per germline, CDR1 LGHDT and CDR2 YNNKEL (reference sequence). The DNA for the CDR3 is TGTGCCAGCAGCCAAAGCTCACCGTGGGCGGGGGGGCCGCTCTTC. This gives the protein CASSQSSPWAGGPLF.

The sample holds many counts of this clonotype. The chain links TRBV24-1 to TRBJ2-3; 8 bases map to TRBD1. V gave up 2 bases and J gave up 3 bases; unmatched junction bases: 12. This CDR3 region has 18 residues. Germline CDR1 KGHDR, CDR2 SFDVKD. CDR3 bases: TGTGCCACCAGTGATTCGTGGGGGCCGGACAGGGCAACAGATACGCAGTATTTT. Translating gives CATSDSWGPDRATDTQYF.

This clonotype was seen more than once but under ten times. The chain has TRBV5-1 and TRBJ2-7; tentative D call: TRBD1 (5 bases). In germline, CDR1 is SGHRS, CDR2 YFSETQ. With 6 bases removed from V and 7 bases from J, the gap between germline ends came to 23 bases. This CDR3 is built from 15 residues. The CDR3 DNA reads as TGCGCCAGCAAGGGGATTGGCATGGGCTTTGGGGAGCAGTACTTC. It specifies CASKGIGMGFGEQYF.

This clonotype was detected many times. The rearrangement uses TRBV29-1 and TRBJ1-1; weak D call: TRBD1 (5 bases). With 1 base removed from V and 0 bases from J, the gap between germline ends came to 9 bases. CDR1 is SQVTM, CDR2 ANQGSEA, per germline. This CDR3 region has 14 residues. CDR3 amino acids: CSVEVRGMNTEAFF. The CDR3 DNA is TGCAGCGTTGAAGTCCGGGGCATGAACACTGAAGCTTTCTTT.

V is TRBV4-1 and J is TRBJ2-3; unclear D gene. V dropped 1 base and J dropped 1 base, with 9 bases sitting between them. Germline V CDR1 and CDR2: MGHRA, YSYEKL. The CDR3 is 15 amino acids. Here the CDR3 reads CASSQVWLGTDTQYF. As DNA, the CDR3 is TGCGCCAGCAGCCAAGTCTGGCTAGGCACAGATACGCAGTATTTT.

This clonotype was found a few times. The rearrangement links TRBV2 to TRBJ2-7; tentative D call: TRBD2 (5 bases). The germline V gene has CDR1 SNHLY and CDR2 FYNNEI. V was trimmed by 6 bases and J by 2 bases, leaving 8 bases between them. The CDR3 is 12 residues long. The CDR3 loop is CASSLGTYEQYF. The CDR3 nucleotides are TGTGCCAGCAGCCTCGGGACCTACGAGCAGTACTTC.

This clonotype ranks as medium-sized. This rearrangement joins TRBV10-3 to TRBJ2-1; 7 nucleotides align to TRBD1. From germline, CDR1 is ENHRY and CDR2 SYGVKD. The V gene end was trimmed by 2 bases and the J gene end by 10 bases; junction bases not matched to a gene: 11. This CDR3 is built from 15 residues. CDR3 sequence reads: CAISEAQRGLLEQFF. The CDR3 region has the DNA TGTGCCATCAGTGAGGCCCAAAGGGGGCTACTCGAGCAGTTCTTC.

This clonotype appeared many times. This sequence joins TRBV6-6 and TRBJ1-1; 7 positions agree with TRBD1. The CDR3 runs to 14 residues. After removal of 5 bases from V and 1 base from J, the junction contained 4 bases not matched to a gene. Germline CDR1 is MNHNY and CDR2 is SVGAGI (reference sequence). CDR3 amino acids: CASSRQGGNTEAFF. The CDR3, as DNA: TGTGCCAGCAGTCGACAGGGAGGGAACACTGAAGCTTTCTTT.

This clonotype came up many times. CDR3 region: CASSSRTSGTYNEQFF. The CDR3 DNA sequence: TGTGCCAGCAGCTCTAGGACTAGCGGGACCTACAATGAGCAGTTCTTC. This chain joins TRBV3-1 and TRBJ2-1; 12 nucleotides agree with TRBD2. Germline CDR1 LGHDT, CDR2 YNNKEL (reference sequence). CDR3 length equals 16 residues. Unmatched junction bases numbered 4, after V lost 5 bases and J lost 2 bases.

This clonotype was detected many times. J is TRBJ1-5 and V is TRBV20-1; D is possibly TRBD1 (6 bases). CDR1 is DFQATT, CDR2 SNEGSKA, per germline (reference sequence). The CDR3 consists of 17 residues. Trimming stripped 2 bases from V and 4 bases from J, with 21 bases between. The CDR3: CSARLIGGRQKNQPQHF. Written as DNA, the CDR3 is TGCAGTGCTAGACTTATAGGGGGGCGGCAGAAAAATCAGCCCCAGCATTTT.

J is TRBJ2-7 and V is TRBV9; no firm D call. The CDR3 contains 13 residues. V lost 4 bases and J lost 4, with 12 bases in between. The germline CDR1 and CDR2 sequences are SGDLS and YYNGEE. The CDR3 region has the DNA TGTGCCAGCAGCACTACCCCCGAATACGAGCAGTACTTC. Encoded protein: CASSTTPEYEQYF.

This clonotype was observed many times. This chain joins TRBV4-3 and TRBJ2-4, with 9 bases lining up with TRBD1. The CDR3 is 14 amino acids. V lost 0 bases, J lost 8 bases, and 2 bases stayed unmatched. From germline, CDR1 is LGHNA and CDR2 YSLEER. DNA for the CDR3: TGCGCCAGCAGCCAAGACCGGGACAGGGACATTCAGTACTTC. Translated: CASSQDRDRDIQYF.

In this sample, this clonotype turned up many times. This sequence joins TRBV5-1 and TRBJ2-2; a possible D gene is TRBD2 (5 bases). This CDR3 comprises 14 residues. CDR1 and CDR2 (germline): SGHRS, YFSETQ. Between the trimmed V and J ends, which lost 0 bases and 6 bases, there was a span of 9 bases. The DNA of the CDR3 is TGCGCCAGCAGCTTGGGAGGGAATGCCGGGGAGCTGTTTTTT. It codes for CASSLGGNAGELFF. Full variable domain (remainder filled in from reference TRBV5-1 and TRBJ2-2): KAGVTQTPRYLIKTRGQQVTLSCSPISGHRSVSWYQQTPGQGLQFLFEYFSETQRNKGNFPGRFSGRQFSNSRSEMNVSTLELGDSALYLCASSLGGNAGELFFGEGSRLTVL.

V is TRBV19 and J is TRBJ1-2, with unresolved D. The CDR3 covers 12 residues. Between the trimmed V and J ends, which lost 7 bases and 2 bases, there was a span of 8 bases. From germline, CDR1 is LNHDA and CDR2 SQIVND (reference sequence). The CDR3 DNA is TGTGCCAGTAACCACAGAAACTATGGCTACACCTTC. This codes for CASNHRNYGYTF.

This clonotype was observed many times. The rearrangement links TRBV5-1 to TRBJ2-4; 9 nucleotides align to TRBD1. Germline V gene data show CDR1 as SGHRS and CDR2 as YFSETQ. V was pared by 4 bases and J by 3 bases, with 5 bases of the junction left unmatched. This CDR3 is built from 15 residues. The CDR3 sequence is CASSRGQGDKNIQYF. The DNA of the CDR3 is TGCGCCAGCAGCCGGGGACAGGGAGACAAAAACATTCAGTACTTC.

This clonotype was seen ten or more times. This chain connects TRBV6-1 to TRBJ2-3; no clear D. V gave up 4 bases and J gave up 2 bases, with 4 bases separating them. CDR1 and CDR2 (germline): MNHNS, SASEGT. The CDR3 runs to 12 residues. The CDR3 DNA follows: TGTGCCAGCAGTGCCCACACAGATACGCAGTATTTT. The encoded protein is CASSAHTDTQYF.

This clonotype has more than one count but fewer than ten. The chain links TRBV5-1 to TRBJ1-5; tentative D call: TRBD1 (6 bases). The CDR3 totals 14 residues. Germline V gene data show CDR1 as SGHRS and CDR2 as YFSETQ. Trimming left V 1 base short and J 6 bases short, with 11 bases between. CDR3: CASSLSGGGQPQHF. The DNA for the CDR3 is TGCGCCAGCAGCTTGAGCGGGGGCGGTCAGCCCCAGCATTTT.

This clonotype was recorded many times. The V and J genes are TRBV3-1 and TRBJ1-5, with D perhaps matching TRBD1 (5 bases). Per germline, CDR1 LGHDT and CDR2 YNNKEL (reference sequence). V gave up 4 bases and J gave up 7 bases, with 14 bases separating them. This CDR3 is built from 14 residues. In DNA, the CDR3 is TGTGCCAGCAGCCTTGCGGGGGGTTCACAGCCCCAGCATTTT. It yields the protein CASSLAGGSQPQHF.

This clonotype occurred a few times. The chain uses TRBV7-2 and TRBJ1-1; a weak D match, TRBD1 (5 bases). Germline V gives CDR1 SGHTA, CDR2 FQGNSA. This CDR3 has 16 amino acids. Between the trimmed V and J ends, which lost 5 bases and 4 bases, there was a span of 20 bases. The DNA for the CDR3 is TGTGCCAGCAGCCCCCTGACAGATTCGGGGAGCACTGAAGCTTTCTTT. Encoded protein: CASSPLTDSGSTEAFF.